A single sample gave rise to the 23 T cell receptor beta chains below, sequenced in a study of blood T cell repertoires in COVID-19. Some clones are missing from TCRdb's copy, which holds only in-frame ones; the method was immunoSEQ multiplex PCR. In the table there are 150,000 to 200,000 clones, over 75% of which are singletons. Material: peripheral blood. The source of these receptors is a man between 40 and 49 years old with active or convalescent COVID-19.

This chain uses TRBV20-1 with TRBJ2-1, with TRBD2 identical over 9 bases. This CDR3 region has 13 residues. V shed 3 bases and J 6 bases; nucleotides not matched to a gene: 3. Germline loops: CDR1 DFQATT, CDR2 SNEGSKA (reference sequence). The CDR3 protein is CSASAGGPNEQFF. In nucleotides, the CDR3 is TGCAGTGCTAGTGCGGGGGGGCCCAATGAGCAGTTCTTC.

CDR3 amino acids: CASSQDDRPRTDTQYF. For the CDR3, the DNA is TGCGCCAGCAGCCAAGATGACAGACCCCGCACAGATACGCAGTATTTT. The V and J genes are TRBV4-3 and TRBJ2-3; the D gene is possibly TRBD1 (5 bases). The CDR3 is 16 amino acids. Deletions cut 0 bases from V and 1 base from J, with 11 bases between. Germline V CDR1 and CDR2: LGHNA, YSLEER.

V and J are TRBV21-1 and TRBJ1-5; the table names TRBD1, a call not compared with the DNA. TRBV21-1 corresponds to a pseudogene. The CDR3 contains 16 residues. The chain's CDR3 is CASHAGGRGTDQPQHF. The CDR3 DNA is TGTGCCAGCCACGCAGGGGGAAGAGGGACGGATCAGCCCCAGCATTTT.

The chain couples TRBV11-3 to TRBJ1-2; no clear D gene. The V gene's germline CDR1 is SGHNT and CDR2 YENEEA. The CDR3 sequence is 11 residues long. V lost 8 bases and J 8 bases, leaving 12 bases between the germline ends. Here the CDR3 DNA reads TGTGCCAGCTCTTTTCCCGGGGGCTACACCTTC. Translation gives CASSFPGGYTF.

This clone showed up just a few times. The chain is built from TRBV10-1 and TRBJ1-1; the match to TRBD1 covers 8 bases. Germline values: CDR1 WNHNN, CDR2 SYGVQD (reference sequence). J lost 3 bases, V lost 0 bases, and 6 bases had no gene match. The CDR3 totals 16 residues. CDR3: CASSESPDRVDTEAFF. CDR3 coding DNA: TGCGCCAGCAGTGAGTCGCCGGACAGGGTAGACACTGAAGCTTTCTTT.

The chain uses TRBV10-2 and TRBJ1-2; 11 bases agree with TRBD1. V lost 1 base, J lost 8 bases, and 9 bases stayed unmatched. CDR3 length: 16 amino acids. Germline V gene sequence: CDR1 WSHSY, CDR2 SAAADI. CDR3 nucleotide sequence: TGCGCCAGCAGTGAGTTGGACAGGGGGCCCTTCGGCGGCTACACCTTC. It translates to CASSELDRGPFGGYTF.

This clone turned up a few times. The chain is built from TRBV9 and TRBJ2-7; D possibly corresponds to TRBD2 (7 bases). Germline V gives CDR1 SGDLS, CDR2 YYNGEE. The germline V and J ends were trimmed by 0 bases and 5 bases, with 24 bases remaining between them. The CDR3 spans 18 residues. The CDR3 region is CASSVGPGGGGRLNEQYF. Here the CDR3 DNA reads TGTGCCAGCAGCGTAGGCCCCGGAGGGGGGGGGCGGTTAAACGAGCAGTACTTC.

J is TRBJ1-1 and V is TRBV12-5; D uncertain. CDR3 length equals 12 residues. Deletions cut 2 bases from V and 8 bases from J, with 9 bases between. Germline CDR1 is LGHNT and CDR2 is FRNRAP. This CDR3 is CASGLSQLEAFF. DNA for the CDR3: TGTGCTAGTGGTTTGTCACAGCTCGAAGCTTTCTTT.

The CDR3 loop reads CASSYSTGTSYEQYF. The CDR3 nucleotides read TGTGCCAGCAGTTACTCTACCGGGACTAGCTACGAGCAGTACTTC. The chain has TRBV6-5 and TRBJ2-7; 8 nucleotides agree with TRBD2. Trimming cost V 0 bases and J 3 bases; bases outside gene matches: 4. The CDR3 extends over 15 amino acids. Germline V gene data show CDR1 as MNHEY and CDR2 as SVGAGI.

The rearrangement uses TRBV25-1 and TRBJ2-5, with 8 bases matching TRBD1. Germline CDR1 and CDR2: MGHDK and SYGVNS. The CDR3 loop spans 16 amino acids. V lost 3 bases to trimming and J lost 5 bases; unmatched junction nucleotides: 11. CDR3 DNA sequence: TGTGCCAGCAGTGACCTTGGAACAGGGGGTCTGGAGACCCAGTACTTC. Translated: CASSDLGTGGLETQYF.

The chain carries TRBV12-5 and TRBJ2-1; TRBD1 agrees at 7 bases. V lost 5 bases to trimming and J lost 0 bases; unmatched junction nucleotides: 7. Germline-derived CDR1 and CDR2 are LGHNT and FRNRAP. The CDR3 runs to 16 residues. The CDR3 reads CASGTGQASSYNEQFF. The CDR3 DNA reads TGTGCTAGTGGTACCGGACAGGCCAGCTCCTACAATGAGCAGTTCTTC.

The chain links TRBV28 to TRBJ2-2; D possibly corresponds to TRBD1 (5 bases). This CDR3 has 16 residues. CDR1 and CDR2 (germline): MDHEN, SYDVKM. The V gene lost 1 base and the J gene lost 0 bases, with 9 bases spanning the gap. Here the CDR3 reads CASSLSMTANTGELFF. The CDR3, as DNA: TGTGCCAGCAGTTTATCTATGACAGCGAACACCGGGGAGCTGTTTTTT.

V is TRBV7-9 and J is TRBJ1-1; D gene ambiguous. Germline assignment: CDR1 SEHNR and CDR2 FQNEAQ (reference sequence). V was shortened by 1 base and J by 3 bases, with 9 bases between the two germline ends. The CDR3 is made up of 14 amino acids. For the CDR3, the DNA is TGTGCCAGCAGCTTAGGAGGGTTGGACACTGAAGCTTTCTTT. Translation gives CASSLGGLDTEAFF. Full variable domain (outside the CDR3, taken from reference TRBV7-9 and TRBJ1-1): DTGVSQNPRHKITKRGQNVTFRCDPISEHNRLYWYRQTLGQGPEFLTYFQNEAQLEKSRLLSDRFSAERPKGSFSTLEIQRTEQGDSAMYLCASSLGGLDTEAFFGQGTRLTVV.

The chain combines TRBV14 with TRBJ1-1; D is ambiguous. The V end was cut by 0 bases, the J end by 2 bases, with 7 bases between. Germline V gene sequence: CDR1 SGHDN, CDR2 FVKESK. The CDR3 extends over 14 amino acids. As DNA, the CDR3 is TGTGCCAGCAGCCAAGAGCGGGGTAACACTGAAGCTTTCTTT. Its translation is CASSQERGNTEAFF.

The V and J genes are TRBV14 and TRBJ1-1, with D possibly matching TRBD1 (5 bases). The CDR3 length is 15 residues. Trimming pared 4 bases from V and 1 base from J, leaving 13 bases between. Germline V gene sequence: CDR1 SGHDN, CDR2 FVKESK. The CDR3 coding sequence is TGTGCCAGCAGCCCTTGGGGCCGACCGAACACTGAAGCTTTCTTT. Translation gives CASSPWGRPNTEAFF.

CDR3 coding DNA: TGTGCCAGCAGCGCGGGGACAGGAGGATTTATGAACACTGAAGCTTTCTTT. This encodes CASSAGTGGFMNTEAFF. The V and J genes are TRBV9 and TRBJ1-1; TRBD1 matches 8 bases. The CDR3 is made up of 17 amino acids. V was pared by 3 bases and J by 0 bases, with 10 bases of the junction left unmatched. Looked up from germline, CDR1 is SGDLS and CDR2 is YYNGEE. Variable domain in full (rest from reference TRBV9 and TRBJ1-1): DSGVTQTPKHLITATGQRVTLRCSPRSGDLSVYWYQQSLDQGLQFLIQYYNGEERAKGNILERFSAQQFPDLHSELNLSSLELGDSALYFCASSAGTGGFMNTEAFFGQGTRLTVV.

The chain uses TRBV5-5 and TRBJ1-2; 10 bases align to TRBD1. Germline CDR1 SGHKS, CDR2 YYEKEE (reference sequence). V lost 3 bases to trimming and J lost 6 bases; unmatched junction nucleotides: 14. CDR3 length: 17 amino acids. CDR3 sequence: CASSWVGSGQGFNGYTF. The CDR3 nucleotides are TGTGCCAGCAGCTGGGTTGGTTCGGGACAGGGGTTTAATGGCTACACCTTC.

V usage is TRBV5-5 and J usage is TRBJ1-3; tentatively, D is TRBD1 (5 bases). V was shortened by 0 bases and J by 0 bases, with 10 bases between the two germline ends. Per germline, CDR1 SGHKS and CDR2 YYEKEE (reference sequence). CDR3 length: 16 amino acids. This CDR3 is CASSLAGGGSGNTIYF. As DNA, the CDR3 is TGTGCCAGCAGCTTGGCGGGGGGAGGCTCTGGAAACACCATATATTTT. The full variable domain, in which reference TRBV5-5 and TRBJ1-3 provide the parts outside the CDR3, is DAGVTQSPTHLIKTRGQQVTLRCSPISGHKSVSWYQQVLGQGPQFIFQYYEKEERGRGNFPDRFSARQFPNYSSELNVNALLLGDSALYLCASSLAGGGSGNTIYFGEGSWLTVV.

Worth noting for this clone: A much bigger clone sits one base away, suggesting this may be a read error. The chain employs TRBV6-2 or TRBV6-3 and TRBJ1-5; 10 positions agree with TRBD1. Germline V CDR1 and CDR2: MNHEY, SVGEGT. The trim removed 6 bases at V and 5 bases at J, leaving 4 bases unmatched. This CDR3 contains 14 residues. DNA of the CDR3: TGTGCCAGCAGCCAGGACAGGGGGGATCAGCCCCAGCATTTT. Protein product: CASSQDRGDQPQHF.

The CDR3 region has the DNA TGTGCCAGTAGTGTTAGCGGGGGGAACACCGGGGAGCTGTTTTTT. It encodes CASSVSGGNTGELFF. The chain uses TRBV19 and TRBJ2-2, with TRBD2 matching 9 bases. Trimming cost V 5 bases and J 1 base; bases outside gene matches: 2. Germline assignment: CDR1 LNHDA and CDR2 SQIVND (reference sequence). The length of the CDR3 is 15 residues.

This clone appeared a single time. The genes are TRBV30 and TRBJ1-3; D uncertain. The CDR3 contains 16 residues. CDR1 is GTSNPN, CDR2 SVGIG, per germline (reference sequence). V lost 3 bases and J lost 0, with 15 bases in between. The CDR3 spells CAWSELLTASGNTIYF. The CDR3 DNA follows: TGTGCCTGGAGCGAACTACTCACGGCCTCTGGAAACACCATATATTTT.

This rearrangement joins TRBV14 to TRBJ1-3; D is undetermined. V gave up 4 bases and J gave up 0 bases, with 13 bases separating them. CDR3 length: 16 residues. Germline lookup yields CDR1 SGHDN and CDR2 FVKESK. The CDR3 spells CASSPRVAASGNTIYF. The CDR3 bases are TGTGCCAGCAGCCCCCGGGTGGCAGCCTCTGGAAACACCATATATTTT.

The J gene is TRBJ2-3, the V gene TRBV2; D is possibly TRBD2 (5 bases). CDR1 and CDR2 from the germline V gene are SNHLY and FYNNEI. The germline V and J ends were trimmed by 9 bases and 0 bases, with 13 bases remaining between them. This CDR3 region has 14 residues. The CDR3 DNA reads TGTGCCAGAAAAGCGGAACTAAGCACAGATACGCAGTATTTT. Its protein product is CARKAELSTDTQYF.